One TCR beta chain is described in this entry. This specimen belongs to a study of blood T cell repertoires in COVID-19. About the research overall: Acute and convalescent COVID-19 samples came from the United States, Italy and Spain.

Sequencing used immunoSEQ multiplex PCR; TCRdb keeps in-frame clones, though not all of them. The sample holds over 100,000 clones, roughly 82% seen once. This CDR3 has 13 residues. V was cut by 4 bases and J by 8 bases, with 12 bases left in between. CDR1 is WNHNN and CDR2 is SYGVQD in the germline V gene (reference sequence). The chain recombines TRBV10-1 with TRBJ2-1, with D possibly matching TRBD2 (7 bases). Input material: peripheral blood. This TCR was sampled from a woman at least 80 years old with active or convalescent COVID-19. The CDR3 protein is CASSARGGDEQFF. The CDR3 nucleotides read TGCGCCAGCAGTGCGAGGGGGGGGGATGAGCAGTTCTTC.